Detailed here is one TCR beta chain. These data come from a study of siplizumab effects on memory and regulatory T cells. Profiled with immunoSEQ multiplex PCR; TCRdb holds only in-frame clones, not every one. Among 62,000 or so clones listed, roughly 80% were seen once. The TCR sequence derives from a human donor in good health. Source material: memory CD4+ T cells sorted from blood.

The CDR3 bases are TGTGCCAGCAGCCAAGTGGCTGGGACAGGGGGCAACTATGGCTACACCTTC. Its translation: CASSQVAGTGGNYGYTF. This chain links TRBV14 with TRBJ1-2, with TRBD1 identical over 12 bases. CDR1 and CDR2 from the germline V gene are SGHDN and FVKESK. V gave up 1 base and J gave up 2 bases; unmatched junction bases: 5. CDR3 size: 17 residues.